This T cell receptor beta chain appears in the sequencing data of a study of blood T cell repertoires in COVID-19. Profiled with immunoSEQ multiplex PCR; TCRdb holds only in-frame clones, not every one. The sample consists of roughly 410,000 clones, roughly 86% of them appearing once. Material for sequencing was peripheral blood. The sequence was collected from a woman aged 55-70 years with COVID-19, enrolled during active disease.

The CDR3 sequence: CASSLGGTDTEAFF. The CDR3 DNA sequence: TGTGCCAGCAGCTTAGGGGGGACAGACACTGAAGCTTTCTTT. The chain employs TRBV7-2 and TRBJ1-1; TRBD1 matches 7 bases. The CDR3 consists of 14 residues. Germline-derived CDR1 and CDR2 are SGHTA and FQGNSA. V was clipped by 1 base and J by 3 bases; unmatched bases: 2.